This record looks at one T cell receptor (beta chain) sequence and its context. Its specificity is not known. The Oncomine TCR Beta short-read assay sequenced DNA from cultured CD4+ T cells. TCRdb reanalysed the PCR reads using MiXCR and keeps one entry per CDR3 protein. The table includes some 20,000 distinct CDR3 sequences, roughly 45% detected once. This sample is part of a study of vaccination and CD4 T cells after COVID-19. Study-level background: Subjects got two shots of BNT162b2 or mRNA-1273 vaccine. Once diagnosed, patients had post-COVID samples drawn a median roughly 110 days later (range 35 to 161). Spike peptides, overlapping and drawn from SARS-CoV-2, HCoV-NL63, HCoV-OC43 and HCoV-229E, were used to stimulate cells.

Specified treatment: roughly 10-day PBMC culture with coronavirus spike peptide pools or control peptides (ViraFEST assay). This CDR3 is 16 amino acids long. From germline, CDR1 is SEHNR and CDR2 FQNEAQ (reference sequence). With 5 bases clipped from V and 6 bases from J, the junction kept 8 bases outside the gene matches. This chain links TRBV7-9 with TRBJ1-6, with 9 bases lining up with TRBD1. Sequences were derived from CD4+ T cells from blood, cultured in vitro, sampled before SARS-CoV-2 vaccination. The sequence was obtained from a human donor who had recovered from COVID-19. The CDR3 sequence: CASSLPGTGINSPLHF. CDR3 DNA: TGTGCCAGCAGCCTACCCGGGACAGGGATTAATTCACCCCTCCACTTT.